These 8 T cell receptor beta chains originate from one sample sequenced in a study of cytomegalovirus exposure and HLA in healthy donors. 13 Jbeta primers and 60 Vbeta primers were used for the PCR. TCRdb's table, derived via immunoSEQ multiplex PCR, lists solely in-frame clones and lacks some. The sample consists of about 150,000 clones, just under 75% of them appearing once. Sequences were obtained from PBMCs. These receptors all come from a woman in her late teens or twenties in good health and CMV-seronegative.

The V and J genes are TRBV5-1 and TRBJ1-2; D is possibly TRBD1 (6 bases). Between the trimmed V and J ends, which lost 4 bases and 0 bases, there was a span of 10 bases. Germline V gene lookup returns CDR1 SGHRS and CDR2 YFSETQ. This CDR3 spans 14 amino acids. The CDR3 reads CASSPGAANYGYTF. The CDR3 coding sequence is TGCGCCAGCAGCCCAGGGGCCGCTAACTATGGCTACACCTTC.

This rearrangement joins TRBV10-3 to TRBJ2-5, with D possibly matching TRBD1 (5 bases). V was pared by 0 bases and J by 5 bases, with 13 bases between. Germline CDR1 ENHRY, CDR2 SYGVKD. CDR3 length: 15 residues. Here the CDR3 DNA reads TGTGCCATCAGTGAGTCGGCAGGGCCTCAGGAGACCCAGTACTTC. It yields the protein CAISESAGPQETQYF.

V and J are TRBV10-3 and TRBJ2-7; D not resolved. V was clipped by 2 bases and J by 5 bases, with 19 bases between them. Per germline, CDR1 ENHRY and CDR2 SYGVKD. The CDR3 is made up of 16 amino acids. CDR3 nucleotide sequence: TGTGCCATCAGTGAGCCCGGAAGTTACGGAGCCCACGAGCAGTACTTC. It translates to CAISEPGSYGAHEQYF.

This sequence joins TRBV7-9 and TRBJ2-2, with 14 nucleotides matching TRBD2. The germline gives CDR1 SEHNR, CDR2 FQNEAQ (reference sequence). V gave up 6 bases and J gave up 8 bases; unmatched junction bases: 8. This CDR3 region has 16 residues. As DNA, the CDR3 is TGTGCCAGCAGGACTAGCGGGAGGGCCTTCGGAGGGGAGCTGTTTTTT. This sequence encodes CASRTSGRAFGGELFF.

This clone came up once. The V and J genes are TRBV2 and TRBJ1-1, with D possibly TRBD1 on 5 matching bases. Germline-derived CDR1 and CDR2 are SNHLY and FYNNEI. The V gene lost 1 base and the J gene lost 4 bases, with 13 bases spanning the gap. The CDR3 runs to 15 residues. CDR3: CASSEDGGRSTEAFF. CDR3 nucleotide sequence: TGTGCCAGCAGTGAAGATGGGGGGAGAAGCACTGAAGCTTTCTTT.

For this clone: Sequence at one end of the junction differs from germline and may be a read error. The chain combines TRBV7-9 with TRBJ1-1; D is perhaps TRBD1 (6 bases). This CDR3 contains 15 residues. Germline V gives CDR1 SEHNR, CDR2 FQNEAQ (reference sequence). CDR3 amino acids: CSSSLLDRFNTEAFF. The DNA for the CDR3 is TGTTCCAGCAGCTTGCTAGACAGGTTCAACACTGAAGCTTTCTTT.

The chain couples TRBV4-1 to TRBJ1-1; TRBD1 aligns across 7 bases. This CDR3 comprises 15 residues. V was pared by 5 bases and J by 1 base, with 7 bases of the junction left unmatched. Germline V gives CDR1 MGHRA, CDR2 YSYEKL. As DNA, the CDR3 is TGCGCCAGCAGCGGACGACAGGGACCGAACACTGAAGCTTTCTTT. Its protein product is CASSGRQGPNTEAFF.

The chain employs TRBV18 and TRBJ1-2; D possibly corresponds to TRBD1 (6 bases). Trimming shortened V by 5 bases and J by 2 bases, and 12 bases separated the two germline ends. The CDR3 covers 14 residues. Germline V gene data show CDR1 as KGHSH and CDR2 as LQKENI. The CDR3 DNA reads as TGTGCCAGCTCATCGTCCCAGGGGAACTATGGCTACACCTTC. It yields the protein CASSSSQGNYGYTF.